This record looks at one T cell receptor beta chain sequence and its context. The CDR3 has 15 residues. Germline V gene lookup returns CDR1 SGHRS and CDR2 YFSETQ. V was clipped by 1 base and J by 2 bases, with 13 bases between them. The data belong to a study of memory CD4+ T cells and cytomegalovirus serostatus. Method: immunoSEQ multiplex PCR; TCRdb's copy keeps in-frame clones and lacks some. In the table there are over 35,000 clones, about 78% of which are singletons. The sort gate was single viable CD3+CD4+CD8-CD45RO+ cells for memory CD4+ T cells. The chain recombines TRBV5-1 with TRBJ2-7; D remains ambiguous. This TCR was sampled from an adult in good health and CMV-seronegative. The sample taken for sequencing was memory CD4+ T cells from blood. The DNA of the CDR3 is TGCGCCAGCAGCTTGATCCCCGGGCCAACCTACGAGCAGTACTTC. Its translation: CASSLIPGPTYEQYF.